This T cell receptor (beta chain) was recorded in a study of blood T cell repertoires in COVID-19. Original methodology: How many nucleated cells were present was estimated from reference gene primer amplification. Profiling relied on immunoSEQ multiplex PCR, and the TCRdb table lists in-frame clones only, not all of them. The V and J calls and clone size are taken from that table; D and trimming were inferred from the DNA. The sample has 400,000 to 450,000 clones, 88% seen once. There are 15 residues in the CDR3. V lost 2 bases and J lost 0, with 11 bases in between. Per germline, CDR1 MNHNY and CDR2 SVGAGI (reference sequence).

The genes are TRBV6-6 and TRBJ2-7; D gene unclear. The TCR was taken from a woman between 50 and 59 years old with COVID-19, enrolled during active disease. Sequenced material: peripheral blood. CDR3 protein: CASSYPQKDSYEQYF. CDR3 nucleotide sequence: TGTGCCAGCAGTTACCCACAGAAGGACTCCTACGAGCAGTACTTC.